A single sample gave rise to the 8 T cell receptor beta chains below, sequenced in a study of shared clonotypes between healthy human individuals. Libraries were prepared by immunoSEQ multiplex PCR; TCRdb keeps only in-frame clonotypes and omits some of them. The table lists over a million clones, about 80% of them singletons. Source material: memory CD4+ T cells from PBMCs. As to subset: CD45RA-negative fraction. Receptors were obtained from a man between 18 and 29 years old in good health. Some clones in this sample may be carry-over from other donors' samples.

The rearrangement links TRBV9 to TRBJ1-2, with TRBD1 matching over 12 bases. The CDR3 has 16 amino acids. The J segment lost 8 bases and the V segment lost 4 bases, leaving 12 bases of the junction unmatched. Germline lookup yields CDR1 SGDLS and CDR2 YYNGEE. CDR3 coding DNA: TGTGCCAGCAGCACTGGGACAGGGGGCGCGGGTGAGGGCTACACCTTC. Translation: CASSTGTGGAGEGYTF. Full variable domain (outside the CDR3, taken from reference TRBV9 and TRBJ1-2): DSGVTQTPKHLITATGQRVTLRCSPRSGDLSVYWYQQSLDQGLQFLIQYYNGEERAKGNILERFSAQQFPDLHSELNLSSLELGDSALYFCASSTGTGGAGEGYTFGSGTRLTVV.

Comment on this clone: Other DNA sequences in this specimen translate into the identical CDR3. The chain links TRBV2 to TRBJ2-5; D remains unclear. The V gene's germline CDR1 is SNHLY and CDR2 FYNNEI. The CDR3 loop spans 14 amino acids. Trimming removed 1 base at V and 4 bases at J, with 10 bases between. CDR3 region: CASSEEGIGETQYF. CDR3 nucleotide sequence: TGTGCCAGCAGTGAAGAGGGAATTGGAGAGACCCAGTACTTC.

This chain connects TRBV7-2 to TRBJ2-2; maybe TRBD1 (5 bases). CDR1 is SGHTA, CDR2 FQGNSA, per germline. This CDR3 contains 13 residues. V was trimmed by 4 bases and J by 7 bases, leaving 10 bases between them. Here the CDR3 DNA reads TGTGCCAGCAGCTCAGACACAGGCGGGGAGCTGTTTTTT. This sequence encodes CASSSDTGGELFF. The full variable domain, in which reference TRBV7-2 and TRBJ2-2 provide the parts outside the CDR3, is GAGVSQSPSNKVTEKGKDVELRCDPISGHTALYWYRQSLGQGLEFLIYFQGNSAPDKSGLPSDRFSAERTGGSVSTLTIQRTQQEDSAVYLCASSSDTGGELFFGEGSRLTVL.

In this sample, this clone turned up many times. The rearrangement links TRBV9 to TRBJ1-4; 10 positions match TRBD1. The germline CDR1 and CDR2 sequences are SGDLS and YYNGEE. Unmatched junction bases numbered 6, after V lost 3 bases and J lost 4 bases. The CDR3 is 16 amino acids. In DNA form, the CDR3 reads TGTGCCAGCAGCGGAGGGACAGGGGCATTTAATGAAAAACTGTTTTTT. This gives the protein CASSGGTGAFNEKLFF.

This chain connects TRBV6-4 to TRBJ1-2; maybe TRBD1 (5 bases). CDR1 and CDR2 from the germline V gene are MRHNA and SNTAGT. The CDR3 loop spans 11 amino acids. Trimming cost V 9 bases and J 3 bases, with 8 bases left between them. The CDR3 protein is CARQTDYGYTF. In nucleotides, the CDR3 is TGTGCCAGACAGACAGACTATGGCTACACCTTC.

The genes are TRBV18 and TRBJ2-7, with 10 bases aligning to TRBD1. Unmatched junction bases numbered 4, after V lost 2 bases and J lost 3 bases. Germline V gene lookup returns CDR1 KGHSH and CDR2 LQKENI. The CDR3 is 15 residues long. The CDR3 spells CASSPGTGAHYEQYF. The CDR3 bases are TGTGCCAGCTCACCAGGGACAGGGGCTCACTACGAGCAGTACTTC.

The chain joins TRBV5-3 to TRBJ1-4; D might be TRBD1 (6 bases). TRBV5-3 belongs to the ORF category, with a function that is uncertain. V was clipped by 3 bases and J by 7 bases, with 13 bases between them. This CDR3 has 14 residues. The CDR3 sequence is CARSSMGGREKLFF. In nucleotides, the CDR3 is TGTGCCAGAAGCTCAATGGGGGGGCGTGAAAAACTGTTTTTT.

Comments on this clone: The sample carries other DNA sequences with the same CDR3. J is TRBJ2-5 and V is TRBV7-3, with a tentative D call TRBD1 (6 bases). Germline loops: CDR1 SGHTA, CDR2 FQGTGA. The CDR3 has 13 residues. V was shortened by 1 base and J by 5 bases, with 8 bases between the two germline ends. CDR3 sequence (DNA): TGTGCCAGCAGCTTAAACAGGGAGGAGACCCAGTACTTC. This encodes CASSLNREETQYF.